The table lists the clone carrying this T cell receptor beta chain with many counts. What was amplified from RNA transcripts were TCR beta CDR3 regions. TCR CDR3 regions were first amplified by RT-PCR with HTBI primers. TCRdb ran MiXCR on the multiplex PCR reads and lists one entry per CDR3 protein. The sample records 380,000 or so distinct CDR3 sequences, 15% to 20% being singletons. This sample is part of a study of T cells in Graves' hyperthyroidism and ophthalmopathy. Per the germline V gene, CDR1 is MRHNA and CDR2 is SNTAGT. Trimming removed 6 bases at V and 4 bases at J, with 10 bases between. This CDR3 has 13 amino acids. PBMCs came from around 9.7 ml fresh peripheral blood.

The sequence was collected from a woman younger than 35 with Graves' hyperthyroidism. The V and J genes are TRBV6-4 and TRBJ1-5, with unresolved D. Material for sequencing was blood. The CDR3 region is CASSPGPNQPQHF. The CDR3 nucleotides read TGTGCCAGCAGCCCAGGCCCGAATCAGCCCCAGCATTTT.